Sequencing of this TCR beta chain was carried out in a study of radiation and T cells in renal cell carcinoma. Notes on the study in general: From baseline, blood top tumor clonotypes peaked at 2 weeks post-radiation.

Profiled with immunoSEQ multiplex PCR; TCRdb holds only in-frame clones, not every one. The table shows roughly 82,000 clones, with roughly nine tenths occurring only once. The CDR3 is made up of 15 amino acids. The ends were cut back, 2 bases at V and 5 bases at J, with 16 bases in the middle. The germline V gene has CDR1 ENHRY and CDR2 SYGVKD. As to this clone: Antigen unknown.

As for time point: blood 4 weeks post-SBRT, at nephrectomy. Treatment given: 15 Gy SBRT to primary tumor, nephrectomy 4 weeks later. Nephrectomy followed 15 Gy stereotactic body radiation by 4 weeks. This renal cell carcinoma was of the clear cell type. The rearrangement uses TRBV10-3 and TRBJ2-7, with D perhaps TRBD1 (6 bases). Source: blood, taken from a patient whose treatment included radiotherapy and nephrectomy. This sequence originates from a woman aged 65 to 85 with renal cell carcinoma. As DNA, the CDR3 is TGTGCCATCAGTGAGGGGGGCACCTCTGGGGACGAGCAGTACTTC. Amino acid sequence: CAISEGGTSGDEQYF.